This is a list of T cell receptor beta chains from one sample in a study of blood T cell repertoires in COVID-19. Clones were read by immunoSEQ multiplex PCR, and TCRdb kept only the in-frame ones, dropping some. The sample holds 300,000 to 400,000 clones, around 90% seen once. Sequenced: peripheral blood. Receptors were obtained from a man aged 25-40 years with COVID-19, enrolled during active disease. Each CDR3 is given with its conserved first and last residue. A D gene is named only where the DNA matches it firmly. Only some rows state a clone size, as once, few, many or a class for expanded clones.

TRBV5-4,15,NA,NA,TRBJ1-4,CASSSGVATNEKLFF,TGTGCCAGCAGCTCGGGAGTAGCAACTAATGAAAAACTGTTTTTT
TRBV7-2,14,TRBD1,few,TRBJ1-1,CASSPSRGHTEAFF,TGTGCCAGCAGCCCCAGCAGGGGGCACACTGAAGCTTTCTTT
TRBV28,16,TRBD1,few,TRBJ1-5,CATLFRGTGNRQPQHF,TGTGCCACCCTTTTTAGGGGGACAGGGAATCGTCAGCCCCAGCATTTT
TRBV18,15,TRBD1,NA,TRBJ1-4,CASSPGDSRNEKLFF,TGTGCCAGCTCACCGGGGGACAGTCGTAATGAAAAACTGTTTTTT
TRBV7-3,13,NA,NA,TRBJ2-5,CASSGQDQETQYF,TGTGCCAGCTCAGGACAAGACCAAGAGACCCAGTACTTC
TRBV27,17,TRBD1,NA,TRBJ1-2,CASSSGTGGGWPLGYTF,TGTGCCAGCAGTTCCGGGACAGGGGGCGGATGGCCGTTAGGCTACACCTTC
TRBV10-3,20,TRBD2,NA,TRBJ2-1,CAISGSGLAGGRSSYNEQFF,TGTGCCATCAGTGGCTCGGGACTAGCGGGGGGTCGGAGCTCCTACAATGAGCAGTTCTTC
TRBV11-3,17,NA,few,TRBJ2-2,CASSLDRREGDTGELFF,TGTGCCAGCAGCTTAGATCGAAGGGAGGGGGACACCGGGGAGCTGTTTTTT
TRBV2,18,TRBD2,NA,TRBJ2-7,CASRPSGSYGPLSYEQYF,TGTGCCAGCAGACCTAGCGGGAGTTACGGGCCGCTTAGTTACGAGCAGTACTTC
TRBV5-6,15,NA,NA,TRBJ1-1,CASRRTDTWNTEAFF,TGTGCCAGCAGACGGACGGACACCTGGAACACTGAAGCTTTCTTT
TRBV2,14,TRBD1,NA,TRBJ1-5,CASGQGANNQPQHF,TGTGCCAGCGGACAGGGGGCGAACAATCAGCCCCAGCATTTT
TRBV18,16,TRBD2,NA,TRBJ2-1,CASSPVLAGGYNEQFF,TGTGCCAGCTCACCCGTACTAGCGGGGGGCTACAATGAGCAGTTCTTC
TRBV4-2,11,NA,NA,TRBJ1-2,CASSQNNGYTF,TGTGCCAGCAGCCAAAATAATGGCTACACCTTC
TRBV4-1,17,TRBD1,NA,TRBJ2-1,CASSQDSGRTGNNEQFF,TGCGCCAGCAGCCAAGATTCAGGCCGGACAGGAAACAATGAGCAGTTCTTC